Each of the 30 T cell receptor beta chains below was sequenced from the same sample in a study of a mutant IDH1 vaccine in newly diagnosed glioma. Generated by immunoSEQ multiplex PCR, the TCRdb table keeps only in-frame clones and is missing some. The table records fewer than 40,000 clones, roughly four fifths of them present only once. The time point is: baseline, week 1 (first vaccination visit). Treatment reported: pre-vaccination baseline after standard-of-care therapy. The sequences come from PBMCs, collected from a glioma patient treated with radiotherapy, temozolomide or both. The receptors were gathered from a young man with glioma.

Points on this clone: This specimen includes other DNA sequences encoding the same CDR3. The chain recombines TRBV5-1 with TRBJ1-4; D may be TRBD1 (5 bases). Germline assignment: CDR1 SGHRS and CDR2 YFSETQ. This CDR3 is built from 15 residues. The ends were cut back, 4 bases at V and 0 bases at J, with 10 bases in the middle. The CDR3 reads CASSLGAATNEKLFF. For the CDR3, the DNA is TGCGCCAGCAGCCTCGGGGCTGCAACTAATGAAAAACTGTTTTTT.

V is TRBV5-1 and J is TRBJ1-1; no definite D call. Germline V gene lookup returns CDR1 SGHRS and CDR2 YFSETQ. This CDR3 comprises 14 residues. V lost 7 bases, J lost 1 base, and 14 bases lay in between. CDR3 amino acids: CASLLGGGNTEAFF. The CDR3 DNA is TGCGCCAGCCTCCTAGGAGGCGGGAACACTGAAGCTTTCTTT.

The chain employs TRBV27 and TRBJ1-2; D is unclear. The ends were cut back, 0 bases at V and 3 bases at J, with 11 bases in the middle. In germline, CDR1 is MNHEY, CDR2 SMNVEV (reference sequence). The CDR3 runs 15 residues. CDR3 region: CASSLSGSEDYGYTF. CDR3 DNA: TGTGCCAGCAGTTTATCGGGCTCAGAGGACTATGGCTACACCTTC.

V usage is TRBV15 and J usage is TRBJ2-7, with D uncertain. Trimming removed 5 bases at V and 5 bases at J, with 13 bases between. Germline CDR1 and CDR2: LNHNV and YYDKDF (reference sequence). CDR3 length equals 13 residues. The CDR3 DNA is TGTGCCACCAGCTCGAACCGCGACGACGAGCAGTACTTC. Translating it yields CATSSNRDDEQYF.

V gene TRBV11-3 combines with J gene TRBJ2-2, with 7 bases that match TRBD1. Germline assignment: CDR1 SGHNT and CDR2 YENEEA. J lost 2 bases, V lost 0 bases, and 9 bases had no gene match. The CDR3 is made up of 18 amino acids. CDR3 DNA sequence: TGTGCCAGCAGCTTAGAATCATGGGGACAGTTCAACACCGGGGAGCTGTTTTTT. Its protein product is CASSLESWGQFNTGELFF.

The chain couples TRBV29-1 to TRBJ2-1; D possibly uses TRBD1 or TRBD2 (6 bases each). CDR3 length: 15 amino acids. Germline V gene data show CDR1 as SQVTM and CDR2 as ANQGSEA. V was clipped by 6 bases and J by 4 bases, with 19 bases between them. This chain's CDR3 is CSVLRQDYWYNEQFF. The CDR3 nucleotides are TGCAGCGTCCTACGACAGGACTATTGGTACAATGAGCAGTTCTTC.

A few counts support this clone. The chain has TRBV2 and TRBJ2-3, with D unresolved. Germline lookup yields CDR1 SNHLY and CDR2 FYNNEI. CDR3 size: 13 residues. V lost 7 bases and J lost 6, with 14 bases in between. In DNA form, the CDR3 reads TGTGCCAGCAAGGACGGCCCCTCGGATACGCAGTATTTT. Amino acids: CASKDGPSDTQYF.

The V call is TRBV4-1, the J call TRBJ1-4; TRBD1 is a possible D gene (6 bases). The CDR3 contains 15 residues. Per germline, CDR1 MGHRA and CDR2 YSYEKL. Trimming shortened V by 0 bases and J by 2 bases, and 7 bases separated the two germline ends. The CDR3 DNA sequence: TGCGCCAGCAGCCAAGAAGGGGGGACTAATGAAAAACTGTTTTTT. It yields the protein CASSQEGGTNEKLFF.

The chain is built from TRBV7-3 and TRBJ2-2; 10 positions agree with TRBD2. Looked up from germline, CDR1 is SGHTA and CDR2 is FQGTGA. The CDR3 contains 15 residues. V was clipped by 5 bases and J by 3 bases; unmatched bases: 3. The DNA for the CDR3 is TGTGCCAGCAGCCGAGGACTAGCGGACACCGGGGAGCTGTTTTTT. It translates to CASSRGLADTGELFF.

The chain couples TRBV15 to TRBJ2-1; D is ambiguous. CDR1 and CDR2 (germline): LNHNV, YYDKDF (reference sequence). This CDR3 comprises 11 residues. Trimming stripped 6 bases from V and 7 bases from J, with 7 bases between. CDR3: CATRDRNEQFF. The CDR3 DNA sequence: TGTGCCACCAGAGACCGAAATGAGCAGTTCTTC.

V and J are TRBV27 and TRBJ2-3, with a possible D match to TRBD2 (6 bases). Trimming shortened V by 3 bases and J by 3 bases, and 13 bases separated the two germline ends. The V gene's germline CDR1 is MNHEY and CDR2 SMNVEV (reference sequence). The CDR3 spans 15 residues. The CDR3 is CASSFRGLATDTQYF. In DNA, the CDR3 is TGTGCCAGCAGTTTTAGAGGGCTAGCGACAGATACGCAGTATTTT.

The chain combines TRBV10-1 with TRBJ2-1, with 12 positions matching TRBD1. Germline V gene lookup returns CDR1 WNHNN and CDR2 SYGVQD (reference sequence). The V segment lost 0 bases and the J segment 0 bases; nucleotides outside the gene matches: 9. The CDR3 length is 20 residues. The CDR3, as DNA: TGCGCCAGCAGTGAGTCCGGGGACAGGGGGCCGGGTGGCTCCTACAATGAGCAGTTCTTC. Encoded protein: CASSESGDRGPGGSYNEQFF.

This rearrangement joins TRBV7-8 to TRBJ2-7; 7 bases match TRBD1. After removal of 0 bases from V and 3 bases from J, the junction contained 2 bases not matched to a gene. The CDR3 covers 14 residues. Germline CDR1 is SGHVS and CDR2 is FQNEAQ. The CDR3 region has the DNA TGTGCCAGCAGCTTAGCAGGGGGCAACTACGAGCAGTACTTC. Residues: CASSLAGGNYEQYF.

The chain combines TRBV19 with TRBJ2-7, with 7 bases lining up with TRBD2. J was trimmed by 3 bases and V by 11 bases; bases with no gene match: 7. Germline-derived CDR1 and CDR2 are LNHDA and SQIVND (reference sequence). The CDR3 covers 12 residues. The CDR3 region is CAAGESYYEQYF. For the CDR3, the DNA is TGTGCCGCGGGAGAGAGTTACTACGAGCAGTACTTC.

The chain has TRBV30 and TRBJ1-6, with D perhaps TRBD1 (5 bases). In germline, CDR1 is GTSNPN, CDR2 SVGIG (reference sequence). V gave up 0 bases and J gave up 7 bases, with 16 bases separating them. This CDR3 region has 16 residues. DNA for the CDR3: TGTGCCTGGAGTGTACGGGCAGGGAGGAAGAATTCACCCCTCCACTTT. It encodes CAWSVRAGRKNSPLHF.

The chain recombines TRBV30 with TRBJ2-7; D might be TRBD2 (6 bases). Germline lookup yields CDR1 GTSNPN and CDR2 SVGIG (reference sequence). The V end lost 2 bases, the J end lost 4 bases, and 9 bases lay between the germline ends. The length of the CDR3 is 12 residues. The CDR3 loop reads CAWSSGRYEQYF. CDR3 in DNA: TGTGCCTGGAGTTCAGGGAGGTACGAGCAGTACTTC.

The genes are TRBV27 and TRBJ2-7, with 7 bases identical to TRBD1. CDR1 and CDR2 from the germline V gene are MNHEY and SMNVEV (reference sequence). V trimming: 2 bases; J trimming: 4 bases; junction bases outside the gene matches: 5. This CDR3 spans 14 amino acids. The CDR3 protein is CASSLKGGWYEQYF. CDR3 DNA: TGTGCCAGCAGTTTAAAAGGGGGCTGGTACGAGCAGTACTTC.

The rearrangement uses TRBV5-1 and TRBJ2-7, with TRBD2 matching 8 bases. Germline V gives CDR1 SGHRS, CDR2 YFSETQ. The CDR3 length is 16 residues. V shed 0 bases, J shed 4 bases, and the junction held 9 bases outside the gene matches. The CDR3 sequence is CASSLGQAGVSYEQYF. CDR3 bases: TGCGCCAGCAGCTTGGGACAAGCGGGAGTAAGTTACGAGCAGTACTTC.

This clone occurred once. The rearrangement uses TRBV2 and TRBJ2-5; D is ambiguous. Deletions cut 6 bases from V and 2 bases from J, with 22 bases between. The CDR3 spans 17 residues. Germline V CDR1 and CDR2: SNHLY, FYNNEI. The CDR3 is CASRGPGPRQQQETQYF. The CDR3 DNA sequence: TGTGCCAGCAGAGGGCCCGGTCCCCGACAACAACAAGAGACCCAGTACTTC. Combining the CDR3 with reference TRBV2 and TRBJ2-5 gives the whole variable domain EPEVTQTPSHQVTQMGQEVILRCVPISNHLYFYWYRQILGQKVEFLVSFYNNEISEKSEIFDDQFSVERPDGSNFTLKIRSTKLEDSAMYFCASRGPGPRQQQETQYFGPGTRLLVL.

This clone was observed a handful of times. The chain has TRBV10-3 and TRBJ1-5; D remains unclear. The ends were cut back, 2 bases at V and 0 bases at J, with 5 bases in the middle. The CDR3 runs to 14 residues. Germline CDR1 and CDR2: ENHRY and SYGVKD. The chain's CDR3 is CAISEGDSNQPQHF. CDR3 in DNA: TGTGCCATCAGTGAGGGGGATAGCAATCAGCCCCAGCATTTT.

The V gene is TRBV29-1, the J gene TRBJ2-7; D may be TRBD1 (5 bases). The CDR3 sequence is 10 residues long. Germline CDR1 and CDR2: SQVTM and ANQGSEA. Trimming pared 5 bases from V and 6 bases from J, leaving 8 bases between. The CDR3 sequence is CSVNGAEQYF. CDR3 nucleotide sequence: TGCAGCGTTAATGGGGCCGAGCAGTACTTC.

CDR3 region: CASSHTGDGTEAFF. CDR3 coding DNA: TGTGCCAGCAGCCATACAGGGGATGGGACTGAAGCTTTCTTT. The J gene is TRBJ1-1, the V gene TRBV13, with TRBD1 matching over 7 bases. Trimming took 5 bases from V and 5 from J; bases not matched to a gene: 8. This CDR3 has 14 amino acids. Germline CDR1 PRHDT, CDR2 FYEKMQ (reference sequence).

This rearrangement joins TRBV7-8 to TRBJ1-6, with TRBD1 matching 8 bases. V trimming: 6 bases; J trimming: 7 bases; junction bases outside the gene matches: 5. CDR1 and CDR2 from the germline V gene are SGHVS and FQNEAQ. The CDR3 runs to 14 residues. The CDR3 here is CASSRTGSNSPLHF. The CDR3, as DNA: TGTGCCAGCAGTCGGACAGGGAGCAATTCACCCCTCCACTTT.

CDR3 DNA sequence: TGTGCCAGCAGTTACAGGACAGGCCTTAATGAAAAACTGTTTTTT. Its translation: CASSYRTGLNEKLFF. The gene calls are TRBV6-6 and TRBJ1-4; 7 bases agree with TRBD1. Unmatched junction bases numbered 4, after V lost 2 bases and J lost 4 bases. Germline values: CDR1 MNHNY, CDR2 SVGAGI (reference sequence). The CDR3 is 15 amino acids.

V is TRBV5-1 and J is TRBJ2-7; possible D gene TRBD1, 5 bases. V was trimmed by 5 bases and J by 6 bases, leaving 18 bases between them. The CDR3 totals 14 residues. Germline V gives CDR1 SGHRS, CDR2 YFSETQ. CDR3 nucleotides: TGCGCCAGCAGAGCTCCTTTGGGGCTAGGCGAGCAGTACTTC. Its protein product is CASRAPLGLGEQYF.

The V call is TRBV27, the J call TRBJ1-1; a weak D match, TRBD1 (6 bases). This CDR3 is 14 amino acids long. Germline V gene data show CDR1 as MNHEY and CDR2 as SMNVEV (reference sequence). V lost 6 bases, J lost 0 bases, and 11 bases lay in between. CDR3 in amino acids: CASRGGLMNTEAFF. CDR3 bases: TGTGCCAGCAGGGGGGGGCTAATGAACACTGAAGCTTTCTTT.

The chain carries TRBV2 and TRBJ1-1, with 12 bases fitting TRBD1. Per the germline V gene, CDR1 is SNHLY and CDR2 is FYNNEI. The V gene end was trimmed by 5 bases and the J gene end by 0 bases; junction bases not matched to a gene: 10. This CDR3 is 18 amino acids long. CDR3 in DNA: TGTGCCAGCAGTAACCCCGGGACAGGGGGCCTAATGAACACTGAAGCTTTCTTT. Its translation: CASSNPGTGGLMNTEAFF.

V is TRBV27 and J is TRBJ1-6; 12 bases map to TRBD1. The ends lost 5 bases at V and 10 bases at J; junction bases unmatched: 9. Germline assignment: CDR1 MNHEY and CDR2 SMNVEV (reference sequence). CDR3 length equals 16 residues. This CDR3 reads CASSATGTGGNSPLHF. The CDR3, as DNA: TGTGCCAGCAGTGCAACCGGGACAGGGGGCAACTCACCCCTCCACTTT.

About this clone: Germline is not matched at one junction end, which may reflect a read error. The chain links TRBV6-5 to TRBJ2-1; the match to TRBD2 covers 9 bases. Germline CDR1 and CDR2: MNHEY and SVGAGI. The CDR3 contains 13 residues. The CDR3 spells CACRRREGNEQFF. The CDR3 nucleotides are TGTGCCTGCAGGCGGCGGGAGGGCAATGAGCAGTTCTTC.

This clone was observed a few times. J is TRBJ2-7 and V is TRBV18; tentatively, D is TRBD2 (6 bases). The CDR3 contains 15 residues. V gave up 1 base and J gave up 2 bases, with 12 bases separating them. In germline, CDR1 is KGHSH, CDR2 LQKENI. As DNA, the CDR3 is TGTGCCAGCTCACCACGAGGCGGGGAGACCTACGAGCAGTACTTC. Translation gives CASSPRGGETYEQYF. The whole variable domain, filled in from reference TRBV18 and TRBJ2-7, reads NAGVMQNPRHLVRRRGQEARLRCSPMKGHSHVYWYRQLPEEGLKFMVYLQKENIIDESGMPKERFSAEFPKEGPSILRIQQVVRGDSAAYFCASSPRGGETYEQYFGPGTRLTVT.